Described below is a single T cell receptor beta chain sequence and its context. A few counts support this clonotype. There is no known antigen for this receptor. Nothing much larger sits one base from this clone, and base qualities are not available. This entry is derived from a study of T-cell memory formation after mild COVID-19 listed by TCRdb under 2021. Notes on the research overall: TCR sequence clusters from the two donors were largely donor specific. In a couple of donors, T-cell clones that expanded and contracted after mild COVID-19 were tracked by sequencing TCRalpha and TCRbeta repertoires over time. The cohort comprised two young, previously healthy adult volunteers, one female and one male. Broader findings and caveats from the paper: Contracting CD4+ clones appeared mostly in the CM and EM memory subsets, whereas CD8+ clones were enriched in EMRA. SARS-CoV-2 specificity of the second-wave clones peaking on day 37 was not confirmed. Balanced CD4/CD8 phenotypes were observed for clones contracting from day 15 to 85, whereas a bias towards CD4+ was observed for a second wave of clones expanding from day 15 to 37. Some responding clones were found in pre-infection memory, which suggests that pre-existing cross-reactive memory T cells took part in the SARS-CoV-2 response. Only a couple of mild cases were covered by the study, and larger cohorts that include severe cases with pre-infection samples were considered necessary.

CDR1 and CDR2 are read off the germline V gene as SGHAT and FQNNGV. V gives up 6 bases and J gives up 6 bases, and the segment between their germline ends measures 14 bases. Taken from cysteine to phenylalanine, the CDR3 has 13 residues. CDR3 DNA is the only sequence kept; it has 39 bases, read in frame from the first base. PBMCs were isolated by Ficoll-Paque density gradient centrifugation. The sample was run on an Illumina NovaSeq 6000. TCRalpha and TCRbeta cDNA libraries were built by 5'RACE with constant-segment primers, adding sample barcodes and unique molecular identifiers. Trizol reagent was used to extract RNA from every sample. Library amplification was performed in two PCR steps, and a second sample barcode and Illumina TruSeq adapters were introduced in the second step. Sequencing of libraries was performed on an Illumina NovaSeq with 2 x 150 bp paired-end reads. The published analysis was carried out like this. Reads were demultiplexed and collapsed into UMI-guided consensus sequences with migec v1.2.7. With mixcr v2.1.11, UMI consensuses were aligned to TRA and TRB V and J templates and assembled into clonotypes. Expanded or contracted clonotypes were those called significant by both edgeR and NoisET, with noise models trained on biological replicates. For edgeR calls, a false discovery rate-adjusted p below 0.01 and a log2 fold-change threshold of 1 were applied. As an exploratory analysis of dynamics, PCA with hierarchical clustering was applied to max-normalized trajectories of the 1000 most abundant clonotypes. Separately sequenced CD4+ and CD8+ repertoires were used to assign a CD4 or CD8 phenotype to each responding clone. TCRdb applied fastp at Q25 and MiXCR to the public reads, then kept only in-frame beta chains. Rows are unified per CDR3 protein, each entry keeping the most common DNA and genes. What appears here as the V and J calls and clone size reflects TCRdb's work, not the paper's. Present in this sample are fewer than 150,000 distinct CDR3 sequences, more than 13% of which were seen just once. The ten largest clones capture 25% to 30% of the sample.

Sequenced material: PBMCs or a T cell subset sorted from them (not recorded which). This TCR derives from an adult woman who had mild COVID-19 (a few samples of this study predate the infection). The sample titles of this study are shuffled in the database, so cell type and time point are left out; the donor was told from shared clones. The receptor chain draws on TRBV11-2 and TRBJ1-2; possibly the D gene is TRBD1, per 5 matching bases. The CDR3 region: CASSLGGWNGYTF. Read as DNA, the sequence is TGTGCCAGCAGTTTGGGGGGATGGAATGGCTACACCTTC.